The next 26 T cell receptor beta chains were all read from a single sample in a study of a mutant IDH1 vaccine in newly diagnosed glioma. Profiled with immunoSEQ multiplex PCR; TCRdb holds only in-frame clones, not every one. The sample gives roughly 48,000 clones, about 91% of which show up once; over 2% is in the top ten. Time point reported: week 11, during vaccination. The vaccine gave 300 ug of a 20-mer mutant IDH1 peptide subcutaneously per dose. Their antigens remain unidentified. The sequencing used PBMCs, collected from a glioma patient whose treatment included an IDH1 peptide vaccine. Receptor source: a man aged 45-60 years with glioma.

This chain connects TRBV7-3 to TRBJ2-1, with TRBD2 as a possible D gene (5 bases). The V gene lost 4 bases and the J gene lost 7 bases, with 11 bases spanning the gap. CDR1 is SGHTA and CDR2 is FQGTGA in the germline V gene. The CDR3 consists of 13 residues. The CDR3 DNA reads TGTGCCAGCAGCTACCTTGGCGGGAATGAGCAGTTCTTC. The encoded protein is CASSYLGGNEQFF.

The chain has TRBV14 and TRBJ1-4; D gene uncertain. There are 12 residues in the CDR3. V was clipped by 4 bases and J by 8 bases, with 8 bases between them. The germline gives CDR1 SGHDN, CDR2 FVKESK. CDR3 loop: CASSRPDEKLFF. CDR3 in DNA: TGTGCCAGCAGCCGACCGGACGAAAAACTGTTTTTT.

The V gene is TRBV6-5, the J gene TRBJ2-5, with 8 positions matching TRBD1. CDR1 is MNHEY and CDR2 is SVGAGI in the germline V gene. V trimming: 1 base; J trimming: 10 bases; junction bases outside the gene matches: 5. CDR3 length equals 13 residues. In DNA form, the CDR3 reads TGTGCCAGCAGTTACTACCCAGACAGGGGCCAGTACTTC. Translated, it gives CASSYYPDRGQYF.

The V call is TRBV18, the J call TRBJ2-7; 10 bases fit TRBD1. Trimming cost V 0 bases and J 4 bases; bases outside gene matches: 6. The CDR3 has 16 residues. The germline CDR1 and CDR2 sequences are KGHSH and LQKENI. CDR3 amino acids: CASSPPQTGGLYEQYF. The CDR3 DNA reads TGTGCCAGCTCACCACCCCAGACAGGGGGCTTGTACGAGCAGTACTTC. Together with reference TRBV18 and TRBJ2-7, the CDR3 gives the full variable domain: NAGVMQNPRHLVRRRGQEARLRCSPMKGHSHVYWYRQLPEEGLKFMVYLQKENIIDESGMPKERFSAEFPKEGPSILRIQQVVRGDSAAYFCASSPPQTGGLYEQYFGPGTRLTVT.

This clone was seen just once. This chain connects TRBV5-1 to TRBJ2-3, with D uncertain. CDR3 length: 13 amino acids. Germline values: CDR1 SGHRS, CDR2 YFSETQ. The V and J ends lost 3 bases and 0 bases respectively, with 5 bases between them. CDR3 sequence: CASSSSSTDTQYF. The CDR3 DNA is TGCGCCAGCAGCTCCTCGAGCACAGATACGCAGTATTTT. Variable domain in full (rest from reference TRBV5-1 and TRBJ2-3): KAGVTQTPRYLIKTRGQQVTLSCSPISGHRSVSWYQQTPGQGLQFLFEYFSETQRNKGNFPGRFSGRQFSNSRSEMNVSTLELGDSALYLCASSSSSTDTQYFGPGTRLTVL.

The V and J genes are TRBV5-1 and TRBJ1-4, with 7 bases lining up with TRBD1. The CDR3 has 17 amino acids. V lost 0 bases, J lost 3 bases, and 8 bases stayed unmatched. Germline CDR1 is SGHRS and CDR2 is YFSETQ. DNA of the CDR3: TGCGCCAGCAGCTTGGCGGCGGCAGGGGGTTCTAATGAAAAACTGTTTTTT. Amino acid sequence: CASSLAAAGGSNEKLFF. Full variable domain (outside the CDR3, taken from reference TRBV5-1 and TRBJ1-4): KAGVTQTPRYLIKTRGQQVTLSCSPISGHRSVSWYQQTPGQGLQFLFEYFSETQRNKGNFPGRFSGRQFSNSRSEMNVSTLELGDSALYLCASSLAAAGGSNEKLFFGSGTQLSVL.

The chain joins TRBV6-5 to TRBJ2-1; TRBD2 might be the D (6 bases). The germline CDR1 and CDR2 sequences are MNHEY and SVGAGI. V gave up 0 bases and J gave up 7 bases, with 16 bases separating them. The CDR3 covers 16 residues. The CDR3 DNA sequence: TGTGCCAGCAGTTACTCTTGGGACGGGAGAGGTAATGAGCAGTTCTTC. Translating it yields CASSYSWDGRGNEQFF.

The chain joins TRBV7-2 to TRBJ2-5, with D perhaps matching TRBD2 (7 bases). This CDR3 comprises 15 residues. The V end was cut by 5 bases, the J end by 1 base, with 14 bases between. The V gene's germline CDR1 is SGHTA and CDR2 FQGNSA. For the CDR3, the DNA is TGTGCCAGCAGCCTCGGGGGGCTCCCCCAAGAGACCCAGTACTTC. Encoded protein: CASSLGGLPQETQYF.

V gene TRBV5-1 combines with J gene TRBJ2-7, with D hard to call. The V gene's germline CDR1 is SGHRS and CDR2 YFSETQ. The CDR3 loop spans 16 amino acids. The V gene lost 8 bases and the J gene lost 0 bases, with 21 bases spanning the gap. Here the CDR3 reads CASKPAAGRSSYEQYF. Written as DNA, the CDR3 is TGCGCCAGTAAACCAGCCGCCGGTAGGAGCTCCTACGAGCAGTACTTC.

The chain has TRBV9 and TRBJ2-3, with 11 positions matching TRBD1. The CDR3 has 16 residues. Germline trimming cut 4 bases from V and 4 bases from J; bases unmatched to any gene: 8. From germline, CDR1 is SGDLS and CDR2 YYNGEE. CDR3 protein: CASSLGQGGIADTQYF. CDR3 nucleotides: TGTGCCAGCAGCTTGGGACAGGGGGGCATCGCAGATACGCAGTATTTT.

V gene TRBV5-1 combines with J gene TRBJ1-1; D gene unclear. CDR3 length: 14 amino acids. V was clipped by 0 bases and J by 1 base, with 7 bases between them. Germline V gene lookup returns CDR1 SGHRS and CDR2 YFSETQ. The CDR3 spells CASSLGWENTEAFF. CDR3 nucleotide sequence: TGCGCCAGCAGCTTGGGCTGGGAGAACACTGAAGCTTTCTTT.

V is TRBV28 and J is TRBJ1-5; no clear D. The V gene lost 6 bases and the J gene lost 4 bases, with 16 bases spanning the gap. This CDR3 contains 15 residues. The germline V gene encodes CDR1 MDHEN and CDR2 SYDVKM. CDR3 sequence (DNA): TGTGCCAGCAGAAAGCCATTGGTTACGAATCAGCCCCAGCATTTT. The encoded protein is CASRKPLVTNQPQHF.

The chain couples TRBV7-8 to TRBJ1-3, with D possibly being TRBD1 (5 bases). The CDR3 has 12 amino acids. Germline-derived CDR1 and CDR2 are SGHVS and FQNEAQ. The V end was cut by 11 bases, the J end by 1 base, with 9 bases between. The CDR3, as DNA: TGTGCCGGCGGGGGTTCTGGAAACACCATATATTTT. Translating it yields CAGGGSGNTIYF.

J is TRBJ2-5 and V is TRBV18; D is unresolved. There are 11 residues in the CDR3. V gave up 2 bases and J gave up 5 bases, with 3 bases separating them. Germline loops: CDR1 KGHSH, CDR2 LQKENI. The CDR3 is CASSPRETQYF. In DNA, the CDR3 is TGTGCCAGCTCACCAAGGGAGACCCAGTACTTC.

This chain's CDR3 is CASSPTVGVRTEAFF. The CDR3 region has the DNA TGTGCCAGCAGTCCCACGGTAGGGGTGAGGACTGAAGCTTTCTTT. V gene TRBV28 combines with J gene TRBJ1-1; TRBD1 might be the D (5 bases). V was cut by 5 bases and J by 5 bases, with 18 bases left in between. The length of the CDR3 is 15 residues. CDR1 is MDHEN and CDR2 is SYDVKM in the germline V gene.

This clone is a singleton in its sample. V gene TRBV14 combines with J gene TRBJ2-7; no clear D. Trimming removed 4 bases from V and 0 bases from J, with 13 bases in between. CDR3 size: 15 residues. Germline assignment: CDR1 SGHDN and CDR2 FVKESK. CDR3 in amino acids: CASSLQVGGSYEQYF. The CDR3 DNA reads TGTGCCAGCAGCCTGCAGGTGGGCGGCTCCTACGAGCAGTACTTC.

This chain uses TRBV9 with TRBJ2-2; possibly TRBD2 for D (6 bases). CDR3 length: 16 amino acids. Per germline, CDR1 SGDLS and CDR2 YYNGEE. V lost 4 bases to trimming and J lost 2 bases, with 15 bases between them. In DNA form, the CDR3 reads TGTGCCAGCAGCCCGTCGGGGACTTTAAACACCGGGGAGCTGTTTTTT. Amino acids: CASSPSGTLNTGELFF. Looking up the rest from reference TRBV9 and TRBJ2-2 gives the full variable domain: DSGVTQTPKHLITATGQRVTLRCSPRSGDLSVYWYQQSLDQGLQFLIQYYNGEERAKGNILERFSAQQFPDLHSELNLSSLELGDSALYFCASSPSGTLNTGELFFGEGSRLTVL.

The rearrangement uses TRBV30 and TRBJ2-7; TRBD1 might be the D (6 bases). V was trimmed by 2 bases and J by 0 bases, leaving 14 bases between them. This CDR3 is 15 amino acids long. From germline, CDR1 is GTSNPN and CDR2 SVGIG (reference sequence). DNA for the CDR3: TGTGCCTGGAGTACACGGACAGAAAACTCCTACGAGCAGTACTTC. Encoded protein: CAWSTRTENSYEQYF.

J is TRBJ2-5 and V is TRBV7-8; tentatively, D is TRBD2 (7 bases). Germline V gene sequence: CDR1 SGHVS, CDR2 FQNEAQ. The CDR3 sequence is 18 residues long. V was pared by 1 base and J by 2 bases, with 20 bases between. Written as DNA, the CDR3 is TGTGCCAGCAGCTTAGTCCGGGGAGGGGGGACCCTTCAAGAGACCCAGTACTTC. Protein: CASSLVRGGGTLQETQYF.

The gene calls are TRBV6-1 and TRBJ1-3; the match to TRBD1 covers 11 bases. Germline V CDR1 and CDR2: MNHNS, SASEGT. The trim removed 0 bases at V and 2 bases at J, leaving 6 bases unmatched. This CDR3 has 18 residues. The CDR3 DNA reads TGTGCCAGCAGTGAAGCGCTTCCGGGACAGGGGGCTGGAAACACCATATATTTT. Protein sequence: CASSEALPGQGAGNTIYF.

This clone has only one observation. This chain uses TRBV7-8 with TRBJ2-5; the match to TRBD2 covers 10 bases. Unmatched junction bases numbered 7, after V lost 1 base and J lost 5 bases. This CDR3 is built from 16 residues. Germline V gene data show CDR1 as SGHVS and CDR2 as FQNEAQ. For the CDR3, the DNA is TGTGCCAGCAGCTTAGGAGGCGGGACTAGCGCCGAGACCCAGTACTTC. Protein sequence: CASSLGGGTSAETQYF.

The chain recombines TRBV2 with TRBJ2-1; D gene ambiguous. Trimming took off 6 bases at V and 7 bases at J, with 13 bases between the two ends. Germline CDR1 reads SNHLY; CDR2 reads FYNNEI. CDR3 length: 13 amino acids. CDR3 loop: CASRKDRVNEQFF. Written as DNA, the CDR3 is TGTGCCAGCAGAAAAGATCGCGTGAATGAGCAGTTCTTC. Full variable domain (remainder filled in from reference TRBV2 and TRBJ2-1): EPEVTQTPSHQVTQMGQEVILRCVPISNHLYFYWYRQILGQKVEFLVSFYNNEISEKSEIFDDQFSVERPDGSNFTLKIRSTKLEDSAMYFCASRKDRVNEQFFGPGTRLTVL.

The chain uses TRBV7-2 and TRBJ1-1, with TRBD1 matching 8 bases. The trim removed 5 bases at V and 4 bases at J, leaving 15 bases unmatched. The CDR3 is 17 residues long. The germline V gene encodes CDR1 SGHTA and CDR2 FQGNSA. CDR3 bases: TGTGCCAGCAGCAAATATGCTACAGGGGGACGGAGCACTGAAGCTTTCTTT. Its translation: CASSKYATGGRSTEAFF.

This chain connects TRBV5-6 to TRBJ1-2, with a tentative D call TRBD1 (5 bases). CDR1 is SGHDT and CDR2 is YYEEEE in the germline V gene. V was pared by 2 bases and J by 4 bases, with 12 bases between. The CDR3 runs to 14 residues. The CDR3 DNA sequence: TGTGCCAGCAGCTTACTGGGCAGGGCCTATGGCTACACCTTC. Protein sequence: CASSLLGRAYGYTF.

V usage is TRBV28 and J usage is TRBJ2-7; 7 bases line up with TRBD1. J gave up 3 bases and V 6 bases, and 2 bases lay outside the gene matches. The length of the CDR3 is 12 residues. Germline V lookup: CDR1 MDHEN, CDR2 SYDVKM. The CDR3: CASRRQGYEQYF. CDR3 DNA sequence: TGTGCCAGCAGACGACAGGGCTACGAGCAGTACTTC.

A single count supports this clone. The rearrangement joins TRBV29-1 to TRBJ2-1, with 7 bases that match TRBD1. The CDR3 is 13 amino acids. CDR1 and CDR2 (germline): SQVTM, ANQGSEA. With V trimmed by 8 bases and J by 1 base, 5 bases remained unmatched. The CDR3 is CSSQQGSYNEQFF. The CDR3 DNA reads as TGCAGCTCACAACAGGGGTCCTACAATGAGCAGTTCTTC.